These T cell receptor beta chains were read from a single sample in a study of identical twins. TCRdb called the 5' RACE reads again in MiXCR, with one record for every CDR3 protein. The repertoire consists of around 250,000 distinct CDR3 sequences, with about 6.7% occurring once and the leading ten covering less than 15%. This sample also belongs to another study, concerning T cells expressing NK-cell markers.

Sequenced: CD8+ T cells sorted from blood. Receptors originate from a woman younger than 35 in good health. The CDR3 runs from the conserved cysteine through the conserved F or W. D genes are given only for firm matches. Where a row states a size, it is once, few, many or the class of an expanded clone; other rows omit it.

TRBV4-3,TRBJ2-6,few,.,TGCGCCAGCAGCCCAGGGGTCTCTGGGGCCAACGTCCTGACTTTC,CASSPGVSGANVLTF
TRBV5-1,TRBJ1-2,few,.,TGCGCCAGCAGCTTTAGCGCGCGGGTTTGGGGCTACACCTTC,CASSFSARVWGYTF
TRBV5-6,TRBJ1-1,few,.,TGTGCCAGCAGCCATACCGACAGGCGGTTCCTCACTGAAGCTTTCTTT,CASSHTDRRFLTEAFF
TRBV11-2,TRBJ2-3,many,TRBD2,TGTGCCAGCAGCTCTACTAGCGGGAGTAGAGATACGCAGTATTTT,CASSSTSGSRDTQYF
TRBV19,TRBJ2-7,few,TRBD1,TGTGCCAGTAGTATGCAGGGGGAGTACTACGAGCAGTACTTC,CASSMQGEYYEQYF
TRBV11-3,TRBJ1-1,.,.,TGTGCCAGCAGAGGAGTCCCGAACACTGAAGCTTTCTTT,CASRGVPNTEAFF
TRBV14,TRBJ2-7,.,.,TGTGCCAGCAGCCAAGAGGGCCAGACCAATACTTACGAGCAGTACTTC,CASSQEGQTNTYEQYF
TRBV6-5,TRBJ1-5,.,.,TGTGCCAGCTCCGGAGGGGGGCCCCAGCATTTT,CASSGGGPQHF
TRBV11-2,TRBJ2-7,.,.,TGTGCCAGCAGCCCCATGGGGGGGGCCGCCTACGAGCAGTACTTC,CASSPMGGAAYEQYF
TRBV7-3,TRBJ2-1,.,TRBD2,TGTGCCAGCAGCCCTCTAGCGGGGGGCATCTACAATGAGCAGTTCTTC,CASSPLAGGIYNEQFF
TRBV12-3/TRBV12-4,TRBJ2-7,many,TRBD2,TGTGCCAGCAGTCCTACTAGCGGGACCGAGCAGTACTTC,CASSPTSGTEQYF
TRBV3-1,TRBJ2-1,few,.,TGTGCCAGCAGCCCCGGTTCGGGGAACCCCTACAATGAGCAGTTCTTC,CASSPGSGNPYNEQFF
TRBV27,TRBJ1-2,few,.,TGTGCCAGCAGTTGGGACGCCTCTAACTATGGCTACACCTTC,CASSWDASNYGYTF
TRBV7-6,TRBJ2-3,.,TRBD2,TGTGCCAGCAGCCTGGTTCTAGCGGGCACAGATACGCAGTATTTT,CASSLVLAGTDTQYF
TRBV3-1,TRBJ1-2,.,.,TGTGCCAGCAGCCCTCAAGGGGTCAACTATGGCTACACCTTC,CASSPQGVNYGYTF
TRBV7-9,TRBJ1-5,many,.,TGTGCCAGCAGCTCCTCGACAGAAAAGTCTAATCAGCCCCAGCATTTT,CASSSSTEKSNQPQHF
TRBV16,TRBJ2-3,many,TRBD1,TGTGCCAGCAGCCACACAGGGGGCGCGCGGGATACGCAGTATTTT,CASSHTGGARDTQYF
TRBV6-5,TRBJ2-3,.,TRBD2,TGTGCCAGCGTTAGCTTGCTCGTTAGCGGGGCGGACACAGATACGCAGTATTTT,CASVSLLVSGADTDTQYF
TRBV11-2,TRBJ2-1,few,.,TGTGCCAGCAGCGGGTTGGAAGGGGCGAGCTCCTACAATGAGCAGTTCTTC,CASSGLEGASSYNEQFF
TRBV7-9,TRBJ1-5,few,.,TGTGCCAGCAGCTTCGGTACGCAGCCCCAGCATTTT,CASSFGTQPQHF
TRBV6-2/TRBV6-3,TRBJ2-7,.,TRBD2,TGTGCCAGCAGTTACGGCGGGGGTAGCTACGAGCAGTACTTC,CASSYGGGSYEQYF
TRBV27,TRBJ2-5,few,.,TGTGCCAGCAGCACGGGACTCCTTCAAGAGACCCAGTACTTC,CASSTGLLQETQYF
TRBV7-9,TRBJ1-4,.,.,TGTGCCAGCAGCTTGGTCGTGCCTAATGAAAAACTGTTTTTT,CASSLVVPNEKLFF
TRBV5-1,TRBJ2-1,few,TRBD2,TGCGCCAGCAGCCCGAGACTAGCGGGGAGCGGCAATGAGCAGTTCTTC,CASSPRLAGSGNEQFF
TRBV12-5,TRBJ2-1,many,.,TGTGCTAGTGGTAGCGGACTCGACAATGAGCAGTTCTTC,CASGSGLDNEQFF
TRBV11-2,TRBJ2-1,few,.,TGTGCCAGTGGGACAACCTACAATGAGCAGTTCTTC,CASGTTYNEQFF
TRBV5-6,TRBJ2-7,many,TRBD2,TGTGCCAGCAGCTTAGGGGCGGGAGATCGCGAGCAGTACTTC,CASSLGAGDREQYF
TRBV9,TRBJ2-4,.,.,TGTGCCAGCAGCGGAGCGAGCGGAAACATTCAGTACTTC,CASSGASGNIQYF
TRBV25-1,TRBJ2-3,few,TRBD1,TGTGCCAGCAGTGCGACAGGGCCAGATACGCAGTATTTT,CASSATGPDTQYF
TRBV27,TRBJ1-4,few,.,TGTGCCAGCAGTTTAAACAGGGAGGGGGTTAGGGAAAAACTGTTTTTT,CASSLNREGVREKLFF
TRBV4-2,TRBJ2-7,.,.,TGTGCCATGAGCCCTGTTAGGAGCTCCTACGAGCAGTACTTC,CAMSPVRSSYEQYF
TRBV9,TRBJ2-1,few,TRBD2,TGTGCCAGCAGTGCGGGGGGGGCCAATTACAATGAGCAGTTCTTC,CASSAGGANYNEQFF
TRBV5-1,TRBJ2-7,many,.,TGCGCCAGCAGCTTGCGTCTAAAGGGTGACGAGCAGTACTTC,CASSLRLKGDEQYF
TRBV5-1,TRBJ1-2,few,TRBD1,TGCGCCAGCAGTGGACAGGAGGGCTACACCTTC,CASSGQEGYTF
TRBV12-3/TRBV12-4,TRBJ2-1,few,TRBD2,TGTGCCAGCAGTAATCCCGGACTAGCGGGATACAATGAGCAGTTCTTC,CASSNPGLAGYNEQFF
TRBV12-3/TRBV12-4,TRBJ2-7,many,TRBD1,TGTGCCAGCAGTTTAGGGGGACAGGGGGCAACCTACGAGCAGTACTTC,CASSLGGQGATYEQYF
TRBV7-9,TRBJ2-7,many,.,TGTGCCAGCAGCCCAGACGGAGCCTACGAGCAGTACTTC,CASSPDGAYEQYF
TRBV4-1,TRBJ2-1,.,.,TGCGCCAGCAGCCAAGAGCCCCCCGGTGAGCAGTTCTTC,CASSQEPPGEQFF
TRBV5-1,TRBJ2-7,.,.,TGCGCCAGCAGCTCCTCGGTAGGCCCTGACTACGAGCAGTACTTC,CASSSSVGPDYEQYF
TRBV6-1,TRBJ1-5,many,.,TGTGCCAGCAGTGAAGCCGGAGGGGAGTATCAGCCCCAGCATTTT,CASSEAGGEYQPQHF
TRBV5-1,TRBJ1-2,.,.,TGCGCCAGCAGCCCTAGGGACGGCGGGGGCTACACCTTC,CASSPRDGGGYTF
TRBV20-1,TRBJ2-3,many,TRBD1,TGCAGTGCTAGAGAGCCCCGGACAGGGACAGATACGCAGTATTTT,CSAREPRTGTDTQYF
TRBV9,TRBJ1-4,few,.,TGTGCCAGCAGCGCTCTTGCAACTAATGAAAAACTGTTTTTT,CASSALATNEKLFF
TRBV7-2,TRBJ2-7,few,TRBD2,TGTGCCAGCAGCTTAGCTCTAGCGGGAGGACCTTACGAGCAGTACTTC,CASSLALAGGPYEQYF
TRBV6-1,TRBJ2-3,few,.,TGTGCCAGCAGTGAGACCCATACGCAGTATTTT,CASSETHTQYF
TRBV15,TRBJ1-1,.,TRBD1,TGTGCCACCACAGGGGGTATCGAGTCTGAAGCTTTCTTT,CATTGGIESEAFF
TRBV7-6,TRBJ1-4,.,.,TGTGCCAGCAGCTTCGTTAATGAAAAACTGTTTTTT,CASSFVNEKLFF
TRBV2,TRBJ2-3,.,.,TGTGCCAGCAGTGTTCGGGTTAGCACAGATACGCAGTATTTT,CASSVRVSTDTQYF